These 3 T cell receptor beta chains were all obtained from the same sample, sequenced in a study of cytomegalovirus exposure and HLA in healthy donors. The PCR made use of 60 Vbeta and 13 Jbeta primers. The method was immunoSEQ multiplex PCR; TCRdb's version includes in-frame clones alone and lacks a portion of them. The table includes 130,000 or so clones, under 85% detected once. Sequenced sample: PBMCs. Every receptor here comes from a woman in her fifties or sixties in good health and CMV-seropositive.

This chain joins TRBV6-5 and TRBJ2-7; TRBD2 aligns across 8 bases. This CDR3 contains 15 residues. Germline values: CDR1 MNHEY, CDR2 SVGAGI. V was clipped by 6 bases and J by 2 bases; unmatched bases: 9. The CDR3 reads CASRRWSGSAYEQYF. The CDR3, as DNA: TGTGCCAGCAGGCGATGGAGCGGGAGCGCCTACGAGCAGTACTTC.

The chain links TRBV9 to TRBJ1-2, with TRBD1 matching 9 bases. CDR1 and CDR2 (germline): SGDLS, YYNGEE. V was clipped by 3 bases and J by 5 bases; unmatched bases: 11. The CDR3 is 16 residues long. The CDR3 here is CASSGDRGGPGYGYTF. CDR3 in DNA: TGTGCCAGCAGCGGTGACAGGGGGGGACCGGGGTATGGCTACACCTTC.

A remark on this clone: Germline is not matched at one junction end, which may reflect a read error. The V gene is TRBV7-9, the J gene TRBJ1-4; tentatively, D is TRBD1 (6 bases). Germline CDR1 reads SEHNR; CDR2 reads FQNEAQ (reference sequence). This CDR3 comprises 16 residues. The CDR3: CSSTPSGGATNEKLFF. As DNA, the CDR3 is TGTTCCAGCACCCCATCGGGGGGCGCAACTAATGAAAAACTGTTTTTT.